This T cell receptor (beta chain) is drawn from a study of CD8 T cells in ankylosing spondylitis. Findings and limits, study-wide: Researchers report that disease-linked clones proved CD8+ and relatively rare in peripheral blood. A number of the motif variants had already been described in reactive arthritis synovial fluid and blood. Ankylosing spondylitis blood appeared to carry a characteristic TCR beta motif of roughly eight highly homologous variants.

A quantitative 5'-RACE method, one with molecular barcodes, was used to make TCR beta libraries. TCRdb reanalysed the 5' RACE reads using MiXCR and keeps one entry per CDR3 protein. The sample includes 100,000 to 150,000 distinct CDR3 sequences, 15% to 20% of them seen just once. The CDR3 contains 17 residues. Trimming at V came to 2 bases and at J to 4 bases, leaving 12 bases not matched to a gene. Germline CDR1 and CDR2: KGHDR and SFDVKD. Concerning this clonotype: Antigen unknown.

This sequence originates from a male donor with ankylosing spondylitis. The sample taken for sequencing was blood, either unsorted or a sorted T cell fraction (not recorded which). V gene TRBV24-1 combines with J gene TRBJ2-7; 8 nucleotides agree with TRBD2. CDR3: CATSDSSSAGVGYEQYF. CDR3 nucleotide sequence: TGTGCCACCAGTGATTCGTCCTCAGCGGGAGTGGGGTACGAGCAGTACTTC.